Given below is one T cell receptor (beta chain) in context. Its target is not known. This specimen belongs to a study of OX40 agonist ivuxolimab in advanced cancers. Study-wide background: Ivuxolimab, which patients received intravenously every 2 weeks, was dosed at 0.01 to 10 mg/kg. It was permissible to have had prior anti-PD-1, anti-PD-L1 or anti-CTLA-4 therapy, and about 40% had some.

Trimming cost V 2 bases and J 0 bases, with 10 bases left between them. Germline loops: CDR1 KGHSH, CDR2 LQKENI. CDR3 length equals 15 residues. Study-wide results and caveats: Antigen specificity of clonally expanded peripheral T cells was not established.

Data came from immunoSEQ multiplex PCR; TCRdb stores just in-frame clones and leaves some out. This sample yields some 76,000 clones, of which more than 75% are seen a single time; approximately 0.8% belongs to the top ten. The source material was CD4+ or CD8+ T cells sorted from blood, sampled in a trial of the OX40 agonist ivuxolimab. The origin of this receptor is an adult with an advanced solid tumor such as melanoma, head and neck, liver or kidney cancer. V gene TRBV18 combines with J gene TRBJ1-2; D perhaps matches TRBD1 (5 bases). CDR3 sequence (DNA): TGTGCCAGCTCACCATTACAGGCATCTAACTATGGCTACACCTTC. This encodes CASSPLQASNYGYTF.